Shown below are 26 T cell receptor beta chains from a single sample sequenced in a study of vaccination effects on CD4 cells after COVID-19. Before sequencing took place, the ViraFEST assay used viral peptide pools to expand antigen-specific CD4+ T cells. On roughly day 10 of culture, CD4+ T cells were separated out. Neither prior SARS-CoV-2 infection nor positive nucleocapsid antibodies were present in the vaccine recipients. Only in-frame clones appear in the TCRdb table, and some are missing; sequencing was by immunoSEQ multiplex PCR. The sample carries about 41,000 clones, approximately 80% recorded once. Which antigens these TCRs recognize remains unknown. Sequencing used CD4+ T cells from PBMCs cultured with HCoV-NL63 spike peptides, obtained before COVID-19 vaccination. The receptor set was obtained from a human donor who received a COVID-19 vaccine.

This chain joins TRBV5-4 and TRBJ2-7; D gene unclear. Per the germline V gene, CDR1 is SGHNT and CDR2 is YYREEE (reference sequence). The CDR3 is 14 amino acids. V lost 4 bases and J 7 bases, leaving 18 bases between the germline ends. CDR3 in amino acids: CASSDQRTAREQYV. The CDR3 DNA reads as TGTGCCAGCAGCGACCAACGGACGGCTCGGGAGCAGTACGTC.

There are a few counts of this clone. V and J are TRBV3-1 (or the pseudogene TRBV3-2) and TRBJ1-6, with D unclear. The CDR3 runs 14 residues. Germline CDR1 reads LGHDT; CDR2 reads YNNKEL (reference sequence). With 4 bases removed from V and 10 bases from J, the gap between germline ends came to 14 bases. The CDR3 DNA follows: TGTGCCAGCAGCCCATCCTCAAGCGAATCACCCCTCCACTTT. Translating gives CASSPSSSESPLHF.

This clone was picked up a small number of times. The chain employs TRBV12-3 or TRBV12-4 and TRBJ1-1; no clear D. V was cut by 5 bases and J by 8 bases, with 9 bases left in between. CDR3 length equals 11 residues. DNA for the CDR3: TGTGCCAGCAGTCCCCAGATAGAAGCTTTCTTT. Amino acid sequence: CASSPQIEAFF.

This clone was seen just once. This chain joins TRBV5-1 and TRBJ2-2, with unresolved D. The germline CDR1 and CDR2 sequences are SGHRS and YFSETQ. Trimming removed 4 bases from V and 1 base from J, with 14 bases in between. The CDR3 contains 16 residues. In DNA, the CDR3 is TGCGCCAGCAGCCGAACACAGCAAATGAACACCGGGGAGCTGTTTTTT. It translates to CASSRTQQMNTGELFF. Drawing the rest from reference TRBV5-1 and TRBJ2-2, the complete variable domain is KAGVTQTPRYLIKTRGQQVTLSCSPISGHRSVSWYQQTPGQGLQFLFEYFSETQRNKGNFPGRFSGRQFSNSRSEMNVSTLELGDSALYLCASSRTQQMNTGELFFGEGSRLTVL.

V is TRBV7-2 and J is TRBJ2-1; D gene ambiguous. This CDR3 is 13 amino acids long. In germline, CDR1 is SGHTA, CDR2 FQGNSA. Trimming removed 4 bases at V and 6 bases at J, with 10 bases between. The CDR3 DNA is TGTGCCAGCAGCTCCATGTGGGTCAATGAGCAGTTCTTC. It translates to CASSSMWVNEQFF.

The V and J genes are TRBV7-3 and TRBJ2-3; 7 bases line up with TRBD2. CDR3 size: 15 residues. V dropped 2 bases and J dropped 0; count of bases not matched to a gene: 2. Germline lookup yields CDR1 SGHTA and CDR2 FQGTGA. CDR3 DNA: TGTGCCAGCAGCTTAGCGGGGGAGAGCACAGATACGCAGTATTTT. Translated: CASSLAGESTDTQYF.

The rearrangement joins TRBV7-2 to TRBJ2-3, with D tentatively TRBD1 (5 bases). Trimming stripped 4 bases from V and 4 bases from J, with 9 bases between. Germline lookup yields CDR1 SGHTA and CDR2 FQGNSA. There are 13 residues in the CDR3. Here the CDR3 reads CASSSWGADTQYF. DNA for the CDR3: TGTGCCAGCAGCTCATGGGGCGCAGATACGCAGTATTTT.

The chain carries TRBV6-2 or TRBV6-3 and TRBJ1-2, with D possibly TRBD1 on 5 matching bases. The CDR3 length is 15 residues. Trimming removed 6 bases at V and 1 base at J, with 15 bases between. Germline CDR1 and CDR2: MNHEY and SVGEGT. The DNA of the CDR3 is TGTGCCAGCAGCCCTGGACATCCTATTAACTATGGCTACACCTTC. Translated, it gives CASSPGHPINYGYTF.

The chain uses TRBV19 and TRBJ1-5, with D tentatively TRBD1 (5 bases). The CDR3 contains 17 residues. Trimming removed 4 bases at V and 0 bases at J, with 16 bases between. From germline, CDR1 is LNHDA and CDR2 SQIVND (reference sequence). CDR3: CASSTLLGHYSNQPQHF. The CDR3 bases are TGTGCCAGTAGTACACTCTTGGGGCATTATAGCAATCAGCCCCAGCATTTT.

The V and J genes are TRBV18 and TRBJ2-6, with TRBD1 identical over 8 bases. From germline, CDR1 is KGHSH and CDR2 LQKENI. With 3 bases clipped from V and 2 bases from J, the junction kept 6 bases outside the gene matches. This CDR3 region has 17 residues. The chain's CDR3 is CASSPQGAGAGANVLTF. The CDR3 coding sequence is TGTGCCAGCTCACCTCAGGGGGCGGGCGCTGGGGCCAACGTCCTGACTTTC.

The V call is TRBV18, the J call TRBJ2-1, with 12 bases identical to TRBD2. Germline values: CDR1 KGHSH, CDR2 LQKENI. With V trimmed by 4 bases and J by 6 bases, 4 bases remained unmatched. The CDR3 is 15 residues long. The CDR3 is CASSHTSGGFNEQFF. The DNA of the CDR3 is TGTGCCAGCTCACACACTAGCGGGGGGTTCAATGAGCAGTTCTTC.

The CDR3, as DNA: TGCGCCAGCAGTGAAGAACTTCCCTACGAGCAGTACGTC. It is translated as CASSEELPYEQYV. The chain joins TRBV10-1 to TRBJ2-7; unclear D gene. Looked up from germline, CDR1 is WNHNN and CDR2 is SYGVQD (reference sequence). The length of the CDR3 is 13 residues. Between the trimmed V and J ends, which lost 3 bases and 2 bases, there was a span of 8 bases.

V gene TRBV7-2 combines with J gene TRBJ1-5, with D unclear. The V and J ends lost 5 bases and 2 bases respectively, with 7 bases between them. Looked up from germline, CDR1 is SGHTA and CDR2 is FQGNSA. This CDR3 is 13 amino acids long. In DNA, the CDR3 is TGTGCCAGCAGCGCGTCGCGCAATCAGCCCCAGCATTTT. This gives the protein CASSASRNQPQHF.

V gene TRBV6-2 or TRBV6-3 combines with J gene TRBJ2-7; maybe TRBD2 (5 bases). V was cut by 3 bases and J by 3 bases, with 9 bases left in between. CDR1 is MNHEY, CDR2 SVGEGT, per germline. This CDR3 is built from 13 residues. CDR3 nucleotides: TGTGCCAGCAGTTATTCGGGGAACTACGAGCAGTACGTC. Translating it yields CASSYSGNYEQYV.

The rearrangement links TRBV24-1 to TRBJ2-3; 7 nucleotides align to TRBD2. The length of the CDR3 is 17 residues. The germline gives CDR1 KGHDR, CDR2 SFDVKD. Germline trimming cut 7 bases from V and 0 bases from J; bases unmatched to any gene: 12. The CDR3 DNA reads TGTGCCACCAGCCGCGGGGGACTCTCTCTTAGCACAGATACGCAGTATTTT. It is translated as CATSRGGLSLSTDTQYF.

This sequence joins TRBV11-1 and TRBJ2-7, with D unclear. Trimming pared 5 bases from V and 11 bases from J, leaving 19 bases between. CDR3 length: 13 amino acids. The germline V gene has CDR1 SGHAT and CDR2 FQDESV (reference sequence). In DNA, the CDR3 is TGTGCCAGCAGCCGCCTGGGTGGTTCCGGCGAGTACGTC. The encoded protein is CASSRLGGSGEYV.

The CDR3 nucleotides are TGTGCCAGCAGTTCCTTCGTGGCCGCAGGGGGCCAGGGGAACTATGGCTACACCTTC. It translates to CASSSFVAAGGQGNYGYTF. V gene TRBV28 combines with J gene TRBJ1-2, with 8 bases fitting TRBD1. CDR3 length: 19 residues. The V and J ends lost 4 bases and 2 bases, in that order; junction bases with no gene match: 18. The germline gives CDR1 MDHEN, CDR2 SYDVKM.

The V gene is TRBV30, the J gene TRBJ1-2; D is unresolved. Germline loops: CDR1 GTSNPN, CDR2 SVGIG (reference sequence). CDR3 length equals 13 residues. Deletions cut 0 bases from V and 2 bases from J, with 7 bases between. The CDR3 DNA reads TGTGCCTGGAGTGTACTTAAGAACTATGGCTACACCTTC. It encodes CAWSVLKNYGYTF.

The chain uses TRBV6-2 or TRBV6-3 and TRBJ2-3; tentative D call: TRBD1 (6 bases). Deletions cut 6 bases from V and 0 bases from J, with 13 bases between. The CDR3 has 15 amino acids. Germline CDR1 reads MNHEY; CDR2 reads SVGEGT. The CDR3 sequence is CASSRRGGSTDTQYF. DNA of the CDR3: TGTGCCAGCAGCAGACGAGGGGGAAGCACAGATACGCAGTATTTT.

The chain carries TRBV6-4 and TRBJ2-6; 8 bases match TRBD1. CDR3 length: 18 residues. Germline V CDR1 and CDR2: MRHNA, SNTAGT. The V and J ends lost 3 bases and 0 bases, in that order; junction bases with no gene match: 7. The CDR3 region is CASSEEGQAHSGANVLTF. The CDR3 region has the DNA TGTGCCAGCAGTGAAGAGGGACAGGCGCACTCTGGGGCCAACGTCCTGACTTTC.

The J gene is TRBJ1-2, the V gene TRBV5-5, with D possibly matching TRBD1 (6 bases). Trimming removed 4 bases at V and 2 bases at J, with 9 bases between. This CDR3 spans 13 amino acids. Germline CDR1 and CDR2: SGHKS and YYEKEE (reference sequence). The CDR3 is CASSGQTNYGYTF. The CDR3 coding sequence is TGTGCCAGCAGCGGACAGACCAACTATGGCTACACCTTC.

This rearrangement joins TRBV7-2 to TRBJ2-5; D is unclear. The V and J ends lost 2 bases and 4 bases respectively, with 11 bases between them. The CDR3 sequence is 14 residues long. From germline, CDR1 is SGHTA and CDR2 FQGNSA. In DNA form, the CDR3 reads TGTGCCAGCAGCTTACAAAGGATCGGAGAGACCCAGTACTTC. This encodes CASSLQRIGETQYF.

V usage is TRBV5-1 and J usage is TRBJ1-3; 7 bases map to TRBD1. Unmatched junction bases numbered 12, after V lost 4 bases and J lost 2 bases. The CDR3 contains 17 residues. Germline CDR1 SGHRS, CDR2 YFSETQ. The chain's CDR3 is CASSLSFTGVPGNTIYF. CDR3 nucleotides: TGCGCCAGCAGCCTATCATTCACAGGGGTCCCTGGAAACACCATATATTTT.

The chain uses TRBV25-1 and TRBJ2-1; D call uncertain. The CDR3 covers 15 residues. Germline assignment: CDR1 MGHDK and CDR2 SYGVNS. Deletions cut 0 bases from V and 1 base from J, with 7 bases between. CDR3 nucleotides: TGTGCCAGCAGTGAATACTTGACATCCTACAATGAGCAGTTCTTC. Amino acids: CASSEYLTSYNEQFF.

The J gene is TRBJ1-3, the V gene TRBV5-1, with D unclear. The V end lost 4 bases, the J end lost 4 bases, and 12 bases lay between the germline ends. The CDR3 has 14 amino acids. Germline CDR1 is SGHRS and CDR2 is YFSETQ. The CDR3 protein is CASSQVSGGNTIYF. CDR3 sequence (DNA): TGCGCCAGCAGCCAGGTGTCCGGGGGAAACACCATATATTTT. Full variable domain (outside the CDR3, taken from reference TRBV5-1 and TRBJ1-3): KAGVTQTPRYLIKTRGQQVTLSCSPISGHRSVSWYQQTPGQGLQFLFEYFSETQRNKGNFPGRFSGRQFSNSRSEMNVSTLELGDSALYLCASSQVSGGNTIYFGEGSWLTVV.

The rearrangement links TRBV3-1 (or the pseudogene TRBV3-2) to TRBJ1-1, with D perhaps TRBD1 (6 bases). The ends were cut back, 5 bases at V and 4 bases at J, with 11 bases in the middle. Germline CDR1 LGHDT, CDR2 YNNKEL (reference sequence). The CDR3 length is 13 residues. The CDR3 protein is CASSEAGVTEAFF. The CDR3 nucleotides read TGTGCCAGCAGCGAGGCAGGGGTCACTGAAGCTTTCTTT.